Listed below are T cell receptor beta chains from one sample, sequenced in a study of immune cell composition in non-small cell lung cancer. TCRdb keeps only in-frame clones here, not all; method: immunoSEQ multiplex PCR. The table includes about 2,500 clones, over 65% detected once. Sequenced material: non-adjacent lung tissue. The origin of the receptors is a human donor with non-small cell lung cancer. Both conserved end residues are part of each CDR3. The order of the fields is J gene, D gene, clone size, V gene, CDR3 protein, CDR3 DNA. D genes are given only for firm matches. Size tells how often a clone was seen (once, few, many) or the class of an expanded clone, and some rows leave it out.

j_gene: TRBJ2-1
d_gene: TRBD2
abundance: once
v_gene: TRBV5-1
CDR3aa: CASRRPTSGGDNEQFF
CDR3nt: TGCGCCAGCCGGCGCCCGACTAGCGGGGGAGACAATGAGCAGTTCTTC

j_gene: TRBJ2-5
d_gene: TRBD2
abundance: once
v_gene: TRBV11-2
CDR3aa: CASSFYGTSALGTQYF
CDR3nt: TGTGCCAGCAGCTTTTACGGGACTAGCGCCCTTGGGACCCAGTACTTC

j_gene: TRBJ2-1
d_gene: NA
abundance: NA
v_gene: TRBV5-1
CDR3aa: CASSLERGSSYNEQFF
CDR3nt: TGCGCCAGCAGCTTAGAAAGGGGAAGCTCCTACAATGAGCAGTTCTTC

j_gene: TRBJ2-1
d_gene: NA
abundance: NA
v_gene: TRBV11-2
CDR3aa: CASSTGSYNEQFF
CDR3nt: TGTGCCAGCAGCACAGGGTCCTACAATGAGCAGTTCTTC

j_gene: TRBJ2-3
d_gene: TRBD1
abundance: NA
v_gene: TRBV5-6
CDR3aa: CASSSLRDRGPEDTQYF
CDR3nt: TGTGCCAGCAGCTCATTACGGGACAGGGGGCCGGAAGATACGCAGTATTTT

j_gene: TRBJ1-2
d_gene: NA
abundance: NA
v_gene: TRBV6-4
CDR3aa: CASSDSSGYGYTF
CDR3nt: TGTGCCAGCAGTGACTCGAGTGGCTATGGCTACACCTTC

j_gene: TRBJ1-2
d_gene: NA
abundance: once
v_gene: TRBV6-5
CDR3aa: CASRNGGYTF
CDR3nt: TGTGCCAGCAGAAACGGGGGCTACACCTTC

j_gene: TRBJ2-3
d_gene: TRBD2
abundance: NA
v_gene: TRBV7-9
CDR3aa: CASSLGSSGSTDTQYF
CDR3nt: TGTGCCAGCAGCTTAGGGTCTAGCGGGAGCACAGATACGCAGTATTTT

j_gene: TRBJ2-7
d_gene: NA
abundance: NA
v_gene: TRBV7-9
CDR3aa: CASSPGGDGSYEQYF
CDR3nt: TGTGCCAGCAGCCCGGGGGGCGACGGGTCCTACGAGCAGTACTTC

j_gene: TRBJ2-1
d_gene: TRBD2
abundance: NA
v_gene: TRBV9
CDR3aa: CASSKESGSRYEQFF
CDR3nt: TGTGCCAGCAGCAAGGAAAGCGGGAGTAGGTATGAGCAGTTCTTC

j_gene: TRBJ2-2
d_gene: TRBD2
abundance: NA
v_gene: TRBV7-2
CDR3aa: CASSLDASSGGALGELFF
CDR3nt: TGTGCCAGCAGCTTAGATGCTTCTAGCGGGGGGGCCCTCGGGGAGCTGTTTTTT

j_gene: TRBJ1-1
d_gene: NA
abundance: NA
v_gene: TRBV10-3
CDR3aa: CAITEARQGGTEAFF
CDR3nt: TGTGCCATCACGGAGGCGCGACAAGGAGGCACTGAAGCTTTCTTT

j_gene: TRBJ1-5
d_gene: NA
abundance: NA
v_gene: TRBV5-1
CDR3aa: CASSLGSDQPQHF
CDR3nt: TGCGCCAGCAGCTTGGGTAGCGATCAGCCCCAGCATTTT

j_gene: TRBJ1-1
d_gene: NA
abundance: NA
v_gene: TRBV25-1
CDR3aa: CASSEGGRGEAFF
CDR3nt: TGTGCCAGCAGTGAGGGGGGTAGGGGTGAAGCTTTCTTT

j_gene: TRBJ2-7
d_gene: NA
abundance: NA
v_gene: TRBV21-1
CDR3aa: CASKIDRATYEQYF
CDR3nt: TGTGCCAGCAAAATAGACAGGGCTACCTACGAGCAGTACTTC

j_gene: TRBJ2-1
d_gene: TRBD2
abundance: NA
v_gene: TRBV9
CDR3aa: CASSVDPGGPYNEQFF
CDR3nt: TGTGCCAGCAGCGTAGACCCGGGAGGGCCCTACAATGAGCAGTTCTTC

j_gene: TRBJ1-2
d_gene: TRBD1
abundance: NA
v_gene: TRBV28
CDR3aa: CASSLRMRRGQEGYTF
CDR3nt: TGTGCCAGCAGTTTAAGAATGAGAAGGGGGCAGGAAGGCTACACCTTC

j_gene: TRBJ1-2
d_gene: TRBD1
abundance: NA
v_gene: TRBV28
CDR3aa: CASSLGAGGADGYTF
CDR3nt: TGTGCCAGCAGTTTAGGGGCAGGGGGCGCTGATGGCTACACCTTC

j_gene: TRBJ2-7
d_gene: NA
abundance: NA
v_gene: TRBV6-6
CDR3aa: CASSYLGESSEQYF
CDR3nt: TGTGCCAGCAGTTACTTAGGCGAATCGAGCGAGCAGTACTTC

j_gene: TRBJ1-2
d_gene: NA
abundance: NA
v_gene: TRBV19
CDR3aa: CATRSGGFGYTF
CDR3nt: TGTGCCACGCGATCGGGGGGTTTCGGCTACACCTTC

j_gene: TRBJ2-1
d_gene: NA
abundance: NA
v_gene: TRBV27
CDR3aa: CASSLYGYNEQFF
CDR3nt: TGTGCCAGCAGTTTATACGGCTACAATGAGCAGTTCTTC

j_gene: TRBJ1-2
d_gene: NA
abundance: NA
v_gene: TRBV7-2
CDR3aa: CASRPRGGVNYGYTF
CDR3nt: TGTGCCAGCAGACCAAGGGGGGGGGTAAACTATGGCTACACCTTC

j_gene: TRBJ1-2
d_gene: TRBD1
abundance: NA
v_gene: TRBV5-4
CDR3aa: CASSPGTPGTANYGYTF
CDR3nt: TGTGCCAGCAGCCCTGGGACCCCCGGGACAGCGAACTATGGCTACACCTTC

j_gene: TRBJ2-3
d_gene: NA
abundance: NA
v_gene: TRBV7-3
CDR3aa: CASSLGGSPDTQYF
CDR3nt: TGTGCCAGCAGCTTAGGAGGGAGCCCAGATACGCAGTATTTT

j_gene: TRBJ2-1
d_gene: TRBD2
abundance: NA
v_gene: TRBV10-3
CDR3aa: CAISGERGGLGVNEQFF
CDR3nt: TGTGCCATCAGTGGGGAGCGGGGGGGCCTTGGGGTGAATGAGCAGTTCTTC

j_gene: TRBJ1-1
d_gene: NA
abundance: NA
v_gene: TRBV2
CDR3aa: CASEWGRGNTEAFF
CDR3nt: TGTGCCAGCGAGTGGGGCAGGGGGAACACTGAAGCTTTCTTT

j_gene: TRBJ2-3
d_gene: TRBD1
abundance: NA
v_gene: TRBV30
CDR3aa: CAWSVGDRVSTDTQYF
CDR3nt: TGTGCCTGGAGTGTGGGAGACAGGGTCAGCACAGATACGCAGTATTTT

j_gene: TRBJ1-1
d_gene: NA
abundance: few
v_gene: TRBV5-4
CDR3aa: CASSLIDMNTEAFF
CDR3nt: TGTGCCAGCAGCTTGATAGACATGAACACTGAAGCTTTCTTT

j_gene: TRBJ1-2
d_gene: NA
abundance: NA
v_gene: TRBV6-5
CDR3aa: CASRMAGVVYGYTF
CDR3nt: TGTGCCAGCAGGATGGCCGGGGTGGTCTATGGCTACACCTTC

j_gene: TRBJ1-6
d_gene: NA
abundance: NA
v_gene: TRBV5-4
CDR3aa: CASSFERSSPLHF
CDR3nt: TGTGCCAGCAGCTTTGAACGGAGTTCACCCCTCCACTTT

j_gene: TRBJ1-1
d_gene: NA
abundance: once
v_gene: TRBV5-8
CDR3aa: CASSLELWEGEAFF
CDR3nt: TGTGCCAGCAGCTTGGAACTTTGGGAGGGTGAAGCTTTCTTT

j_gene: TRBJ2-7
d_gene: NA
abundance: NA
v_gene: TRBV10-3
CDR3aa: CATSLRSSYEQYF
CDR3nt: TGTGCCACCAGCCTTAGGAGCTCCTACGAGCAGTACTTC

j_gene: TRBJ2-1
d_gene: NA
abundance: few
v_gene: TRBV7-2
CDR3aa: CASSGRAGGQFF
CDR3nt: TGTGCCAGCAGCGGCCGGGCAGGAGGGCAGTTCTTC